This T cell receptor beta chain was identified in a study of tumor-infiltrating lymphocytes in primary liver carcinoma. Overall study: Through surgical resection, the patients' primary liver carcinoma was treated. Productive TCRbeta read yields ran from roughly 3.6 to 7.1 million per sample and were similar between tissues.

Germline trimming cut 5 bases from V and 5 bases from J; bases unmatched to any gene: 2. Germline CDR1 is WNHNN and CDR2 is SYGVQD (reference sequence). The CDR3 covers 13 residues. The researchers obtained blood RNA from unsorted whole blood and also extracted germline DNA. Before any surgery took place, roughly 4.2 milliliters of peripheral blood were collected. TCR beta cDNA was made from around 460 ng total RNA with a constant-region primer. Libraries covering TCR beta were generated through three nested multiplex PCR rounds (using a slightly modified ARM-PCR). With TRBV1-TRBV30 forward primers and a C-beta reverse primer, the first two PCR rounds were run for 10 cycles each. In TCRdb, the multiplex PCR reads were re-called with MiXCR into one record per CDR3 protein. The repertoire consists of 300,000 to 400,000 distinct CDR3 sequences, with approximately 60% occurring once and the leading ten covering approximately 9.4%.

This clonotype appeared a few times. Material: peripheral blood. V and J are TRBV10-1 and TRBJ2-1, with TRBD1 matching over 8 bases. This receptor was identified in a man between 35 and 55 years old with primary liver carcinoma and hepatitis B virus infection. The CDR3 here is CASSTGQDNEQFF. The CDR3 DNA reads TGCGCCAGCAGTACGGGACAGGACAATGAGCAGTTCTTC.